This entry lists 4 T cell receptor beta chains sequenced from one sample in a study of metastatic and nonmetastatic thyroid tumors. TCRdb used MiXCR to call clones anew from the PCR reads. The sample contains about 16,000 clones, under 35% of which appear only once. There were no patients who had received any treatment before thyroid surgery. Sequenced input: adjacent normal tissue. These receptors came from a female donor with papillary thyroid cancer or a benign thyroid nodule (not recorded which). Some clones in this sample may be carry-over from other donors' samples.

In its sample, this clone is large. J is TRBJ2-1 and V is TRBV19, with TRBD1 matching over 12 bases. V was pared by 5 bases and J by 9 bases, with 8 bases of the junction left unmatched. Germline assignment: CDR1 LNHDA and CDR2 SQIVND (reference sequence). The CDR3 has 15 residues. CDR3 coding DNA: TGTGCCAGTAGTCCACCGGGACAGGGGGCCGTTGAGCAGTTCTTC. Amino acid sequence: CASSPPGQGAVEQFF.

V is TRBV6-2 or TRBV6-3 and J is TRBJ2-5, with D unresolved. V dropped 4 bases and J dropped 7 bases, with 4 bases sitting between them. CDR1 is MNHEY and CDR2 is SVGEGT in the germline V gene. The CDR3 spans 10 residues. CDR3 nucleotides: TGTGCCAGCAGTTCGTGGACCCAGTACTTC. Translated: CASSSWTQYF.

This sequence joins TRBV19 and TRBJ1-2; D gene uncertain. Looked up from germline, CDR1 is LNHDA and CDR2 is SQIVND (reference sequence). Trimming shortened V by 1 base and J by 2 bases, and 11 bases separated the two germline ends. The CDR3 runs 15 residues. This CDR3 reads CASSIVSRSNYGYTF. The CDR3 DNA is TGTGCCAGTAGTATAGTAAGCCGCAGCAACTATGGCTACACCTTC.

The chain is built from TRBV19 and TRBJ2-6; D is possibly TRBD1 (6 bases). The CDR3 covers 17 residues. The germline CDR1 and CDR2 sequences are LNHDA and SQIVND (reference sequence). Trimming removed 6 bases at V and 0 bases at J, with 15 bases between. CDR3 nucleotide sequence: TGTGCCAGTAGAACACAGGGCTACACCTCTGGGGCCAACGTCCTGACTTTC. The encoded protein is CASRTQGYTSGANVLTF.